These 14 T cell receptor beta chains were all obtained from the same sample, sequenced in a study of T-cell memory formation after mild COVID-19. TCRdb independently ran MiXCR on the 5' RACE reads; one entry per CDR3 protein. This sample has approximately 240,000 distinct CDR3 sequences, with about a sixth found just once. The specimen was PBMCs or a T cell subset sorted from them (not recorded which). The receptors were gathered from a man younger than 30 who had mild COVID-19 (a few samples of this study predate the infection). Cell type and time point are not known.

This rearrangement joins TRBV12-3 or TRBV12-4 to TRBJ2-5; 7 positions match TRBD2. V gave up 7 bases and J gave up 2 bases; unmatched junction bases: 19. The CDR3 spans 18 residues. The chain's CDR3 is CASTPEGGQRGPQETQYF. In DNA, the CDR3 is TGTGCCAGCACCCCGGAGGGAGGGCAGCGGGGTCCTCAAGAGACCCAGTACTTC.

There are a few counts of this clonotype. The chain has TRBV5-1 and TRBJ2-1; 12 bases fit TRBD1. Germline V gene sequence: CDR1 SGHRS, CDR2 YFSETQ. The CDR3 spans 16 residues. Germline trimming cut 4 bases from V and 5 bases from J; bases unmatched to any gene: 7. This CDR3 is CASSRSGDRGHNEQFF. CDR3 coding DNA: TGCGCCAGCAGCCGAAGCGGGGACAGGGGGCACAATGAGCAGTTCTTC.

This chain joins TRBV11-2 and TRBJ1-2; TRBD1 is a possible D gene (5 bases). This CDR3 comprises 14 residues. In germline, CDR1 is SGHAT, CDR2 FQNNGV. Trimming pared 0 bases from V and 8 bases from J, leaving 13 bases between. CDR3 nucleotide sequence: TGTGCCAGCAGCTTAGATCAGGGAAACGGGGGCTACACCTTC. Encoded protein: CASSLDQGNGGYTF. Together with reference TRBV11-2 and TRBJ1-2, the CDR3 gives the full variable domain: EAGVAQSPRYKIIEKRQSVAFWCNPISGHATLYWYQQILGQGPKLLIQFQNNGVVDDSQLPKDRFSAERLKGVDSTLKIQPAKLEDSAVYLCASSLDQGNGGYTFGSGTRLTVV.

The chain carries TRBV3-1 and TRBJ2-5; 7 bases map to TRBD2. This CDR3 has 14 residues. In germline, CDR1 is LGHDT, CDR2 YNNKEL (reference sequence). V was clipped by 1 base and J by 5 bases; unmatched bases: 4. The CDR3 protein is CASSQAAGEETQYF. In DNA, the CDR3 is TGTGCCAGCAGCCAAGCTGCGGGGGAGGAGACCCAGTACTTC.

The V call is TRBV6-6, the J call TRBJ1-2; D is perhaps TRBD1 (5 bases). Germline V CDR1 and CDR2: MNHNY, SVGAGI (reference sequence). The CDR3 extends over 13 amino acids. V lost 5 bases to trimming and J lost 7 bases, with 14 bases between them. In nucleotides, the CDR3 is TGTGCCAGCAGTCCCCCTACAGGTCCTGGCTACACCTTC. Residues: CASSPPTGPGYTF.

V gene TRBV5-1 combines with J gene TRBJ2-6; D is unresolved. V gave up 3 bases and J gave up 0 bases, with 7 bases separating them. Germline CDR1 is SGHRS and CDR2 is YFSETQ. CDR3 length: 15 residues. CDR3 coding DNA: TGCGCCAGCAGCTCGGGCCCCTCTGGGGCCAACGTCCTGACTTTC. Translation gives CASSSGPSGANVLTF. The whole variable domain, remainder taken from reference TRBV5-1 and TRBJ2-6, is KAGVTQTPRYLIKTRGQQVTLSCSPISGHRSVSWYQQTPGQGLQFLFEYFSETQRNKGNFPGRFSGRQFSNSRSEMNVSTLELGDSALYLCASSSGPSGANVLTFGAGSRLTVL.

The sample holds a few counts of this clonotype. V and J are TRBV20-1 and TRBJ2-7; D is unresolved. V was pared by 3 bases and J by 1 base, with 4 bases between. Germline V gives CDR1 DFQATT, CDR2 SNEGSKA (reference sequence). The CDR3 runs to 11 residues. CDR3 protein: CSASGSYEQYF. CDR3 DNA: TGCAGTGCTAGTGGTTCCTACGAGCAGTACTTC.

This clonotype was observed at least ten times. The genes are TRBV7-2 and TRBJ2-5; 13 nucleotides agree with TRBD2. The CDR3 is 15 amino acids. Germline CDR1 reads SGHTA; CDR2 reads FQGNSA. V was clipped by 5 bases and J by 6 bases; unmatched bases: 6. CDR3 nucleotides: TGTGCCAGCAGCCTAACTAGCGGGGGGGCCCAGACCCAGTACTTC. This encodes CASSLTSGGAQTQYF.

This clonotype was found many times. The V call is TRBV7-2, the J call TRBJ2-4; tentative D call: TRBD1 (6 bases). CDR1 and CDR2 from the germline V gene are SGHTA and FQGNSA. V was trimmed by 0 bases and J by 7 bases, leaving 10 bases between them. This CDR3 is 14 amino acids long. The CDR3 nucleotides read TGTGCCAGCAGCTTAGCGGGACACCTCAACATTCAGTACTTC. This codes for CASSLAGHLNIQYF.

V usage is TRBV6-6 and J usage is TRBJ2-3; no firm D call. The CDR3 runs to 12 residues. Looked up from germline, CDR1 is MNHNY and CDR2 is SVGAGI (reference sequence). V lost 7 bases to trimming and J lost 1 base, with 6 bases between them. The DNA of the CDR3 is TGTGCCAGCACCCAAGGCACAGATACGCAGTATTTT. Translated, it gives CASTQGTDTQYF.

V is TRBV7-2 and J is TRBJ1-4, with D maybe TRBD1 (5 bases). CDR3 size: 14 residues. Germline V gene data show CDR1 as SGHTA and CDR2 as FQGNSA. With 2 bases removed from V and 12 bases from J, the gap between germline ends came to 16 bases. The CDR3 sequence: CASSLWPSGSQLFF. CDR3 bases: TGTGCCAGCAGCTTATGGCCCTCAGGGTCGCAACTGTTTTTT. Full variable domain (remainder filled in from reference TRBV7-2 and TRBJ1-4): GAGVSQSPSNKVTEKGKDVELRCDPISGHTALYWYRQSLGQGLEFLIYFQGNSAPDKSGLPSDRFSAERTGGSVSTLTIQRTQQEDSAVYLCASSLWPSGSQLFFGSGTQLSVL.

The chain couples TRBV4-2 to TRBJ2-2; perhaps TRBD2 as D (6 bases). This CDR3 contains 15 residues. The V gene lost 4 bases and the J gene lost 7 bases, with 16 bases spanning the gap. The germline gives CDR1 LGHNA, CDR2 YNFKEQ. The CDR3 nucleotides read TGTGCCAGCAGCCGATGGGACTCCAAAGGCGGGGAGCTGTTTTTT. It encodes CASSRWDSKGGELFF.

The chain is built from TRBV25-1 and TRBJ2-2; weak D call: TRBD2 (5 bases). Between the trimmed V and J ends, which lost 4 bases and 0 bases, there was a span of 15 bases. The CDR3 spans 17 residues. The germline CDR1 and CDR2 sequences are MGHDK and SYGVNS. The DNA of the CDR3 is TGTGCCAGCAGTGGACTCATCGGGATTGCGAACACCGGGGAGCTGTTTTTT. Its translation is CASSGLIGIANTGELFF.

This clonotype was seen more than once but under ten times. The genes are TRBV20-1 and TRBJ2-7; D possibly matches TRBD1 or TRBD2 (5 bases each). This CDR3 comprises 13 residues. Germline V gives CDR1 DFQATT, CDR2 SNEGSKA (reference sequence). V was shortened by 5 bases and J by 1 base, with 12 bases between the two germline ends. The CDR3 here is CSAWDVRSYEQYV. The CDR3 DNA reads TGCAGTGCTTGGGACGTAAGATCCTACGAGCAGTACGTC.